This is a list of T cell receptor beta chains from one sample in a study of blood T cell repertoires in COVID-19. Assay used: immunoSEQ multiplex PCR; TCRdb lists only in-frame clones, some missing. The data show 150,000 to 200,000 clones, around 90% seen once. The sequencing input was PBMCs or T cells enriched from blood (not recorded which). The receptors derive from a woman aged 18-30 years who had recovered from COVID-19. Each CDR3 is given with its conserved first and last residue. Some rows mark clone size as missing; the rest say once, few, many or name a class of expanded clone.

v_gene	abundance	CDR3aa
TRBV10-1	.	CASTPNIEQNTEAFF
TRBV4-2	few	CASSQGTSGDSYEQYF
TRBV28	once	CASTSGASYGYTF
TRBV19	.	CASMWGLGTEAFF
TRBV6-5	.	CASSRYPGTGSF
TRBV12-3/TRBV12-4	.	CASSYSNEQFF
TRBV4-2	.	CASSQATTSGETDTQYF
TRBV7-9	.	CASTPGGGGYGYTF
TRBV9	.	CASSVGTVPSGYTF
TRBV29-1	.	CSVAVTGKAQYF
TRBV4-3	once	CASSPELTGPEAFF
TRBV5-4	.	CASSLGGTSNYGYTF
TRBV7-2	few	CASSLRGLNTEAFF
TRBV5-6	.	CASSETGSAYNSPLHF
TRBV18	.	CASSGTGEGNEQFF
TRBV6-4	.	CASSEGGGGDQPQHF
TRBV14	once	CASSQETGVVGEQYF
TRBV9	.	CASSVHPTSGSTDTQYF
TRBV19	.	CASNLGLADYTQYF
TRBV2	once	CASRLTSGSFYEQFF
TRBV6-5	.	CASSYHPYRVGDEQYF
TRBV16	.	CASSHLTGGTGNTIYF
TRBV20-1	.	CSAQQYNEQFF
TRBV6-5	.	CASSYQTGFQGEKLFF
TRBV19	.	CASLPGDFSEAFF
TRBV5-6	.	CASSRGSQINNEQFF
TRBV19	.	CASSIGTRGFYNEQFF
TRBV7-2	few	CASSLARANQETQYF
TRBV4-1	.	CASSPPIRDRDTDTQYF
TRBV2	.	CASMLNLDRSTDGYTF
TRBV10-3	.	CAISGQKDYGYTF
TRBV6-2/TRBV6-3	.	CASSYPRTGRSYGYTF
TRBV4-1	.	CASSQEGRVQETQYF
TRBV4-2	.	CASSQEGSQPQHF
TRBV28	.	CASSLSSYGYTF